Listed below are T cell receptor beta chains from one sample, sequenced in a study of T cell responses to AZD1222 COVID-19 vaccine. Only in-frame clones appear in the TCRdb table, and some are missing; sequencing was by immunoSEQ multiplex PCR. The sample holds some 150,000 clones; approximately 86% are singletons and the top ten take 6.9%. Sequences were derived from peripheral blood, sampled after recovery from COVID-19. Receptor source: an adult who had recovered from COVID-19. The CDR3 runs from the conserved cysteine through the conserved F or W. The order of the fields is D gene, V gene, clone size, J gene, CDR3 DNA, CDR3 protein. D genes are given only for firm matches. Some rows mark clone size as missing; the rest say once, few, many or name a class of expanded clone.

>-|TRBV19|-|TRBJ2-1
TGTGCCAGTAGTATAGACTACAATGAGCAGTTCTTC
CASSIDYNEQFF
>-|TRBV3-1/TRBV3-2|-|TRBJ2-7
TGTGCCAGCAGCCAAGCCGCGGCAGGGTTGAGTGAGCAGTACTTC
CASSQAAAGLSEQYF
>-|TRBV7-9|few|TRBJ2-3
TGTGCCAGCAGCCTGAAATTGCCCGGGACTAGCACAGATACGCAGTATTTT
CASSLKLPGTSTDTQYF
>-|TRBV2|-|TRBJ1-1
TGTGCCAGCAACGCGGGGGAGAGAGCTTTCTTT
CASNAGERAFF
>-|TRBV4-3|-|TRBJ1-2
TGCGCCAGCAGCCAAGATTCCAGGGGCTCGATGGGCTACACCTTC
CASSQDSRGSMGYTF
>-|TRBV19|-|TRBJ1-2
TGTGCCAGTAAGAGGCAGATCGGTGGTGGCTACACCTTC
CASKRQIGGGYTF
>TRBD1|TRBV2|once|TRBJ1-1
TGTGCCAGCACCAAGAGGACAGGGGACGGCACTGAAGCTTTCTTT
CASTKRTGDGTEAFF
>-|TRBV28|once|TRBJ1-5
TGTGCCAGCAGTTTTAGGGATTCCGGGACCCCTTATAGCAATCAGCCCCAGCATTTT
CASSFRDSGTPYSNQPQHF
>TRBD1|TRBV27|once|TRBJ1-2
TGTGCCAGCAGTTTTTCAGGGGGCGTCGGCGGCTACACCTTC
CASSFSGGVGGYTF
>-|TRBV6-5|-|TRBJ2-5
TGTGCCAGCAGCCGTCCCTCGCAAGCTGAAGAGACCCAGTACTTC
CASSRPSQAEETQYF
>TRBD1|TRBV14|-|TRBJ1-6
TGTGCCAGCAGCCAAGTGACAGGGGGGAATTCACCCCTCCACTTT
CASSQVTGGNSPLHF
>-|TRBV3-1/TRBV3-2|-|TRBJ1-4
TGTGCCAGCAGGGACAGAGCAACTAATGAAAAACTGTTTTTT
CASRDRATNEKLFF
>TRBD2|TRBV2|few|TRBJ2-1
TGTGCCAGCAACCCTCCTGGGCTAGCGGGAGTGTTCAATGAGCAGTTCTTC
CASNPPGLAGVFNEQFF
>TRBD1|TRBV10-3|-|TRBJ2-3
TGTGCCATCAGGGGGGACAGGGGCCCCGGCACAGATACGCAGTATTTT
CAIRGDRGPGTDTQYF
>-|TRBV5-1|-|TRBJ1-1
TGCGCCAGCAGCTTGGAAGGGGACTTTTTTAAAGCTTTCTTT
CASSLEGDFFKAFF
>-|TRBV19|-|TRBJ2-7
TGTGCCAGTAGTATAGCATGGGACACCTCCTACGAGCAGTACTTC
CASSIAWDTSYEQYF
>TRBD1|TRBV7-2|-|TRBJ2-7
TGTGCCAGCAGCCCCCGCCCCCCGGGACAGGGGGGTTACGAGCAGTACTTC
CASSPRPPGQGGYEQYF
>-|TRBV4-1|-|TRBJ2-7
TGCGCCAGCAGCCAAGTGAGTCTGGCCTACGAGCAGTACTTC
CASSQVSLAYEQYF
>TRBD2|TRBV11-2|-|TRBJ2-5
TGTGCCAGCAGCTTAGTCGGGATAGCGGGGACCCAAGAGACCCAGTACTTC
CASSLVGIAGTQETQYF
>-|TRBV27|-|TRBJ2-2
TGTGCCAGCAGTTTAAGCCCTGTGAACACCGGGGAGCTGTTTTTT
CASSLSPVNTGELFF
>-|TRBV2|-|TRBJ1-5
TGTGCCAGCAGTGACAGGGGAAGACAGCCCCAGCATTTT
CASSDRGRQPQHF
>TRBD1|TRBV11-2|-|TRBJ2-7
TGTGCCAGCAGCTCACAGGGGGCGCGCCTAAAAGCCGAGCAGTACTTC
CASSSQGARLKAEQYF
>-|TRBV24-1|-|TRBJ2-3
TGTGCCACCGGGGGCTCGACAGGAGTCACAGATACGCAGTATTTT
CATGGSTGVTDTQYF
>TRBD2|TRBV3-1/TRBV3-2|-|TRBJ2-5
TGTGCCAGCAGCCAAGAGGGACTACAAGAGACCCAGTACTTC
CASSQEGLQETQYF
>TRBD2|TRBV10-1|once|TRBJ2-7
TGCGCCAGCAGTGAAAGCGGGGTCTACGAGCAGTACTTC
CASSESGVYEQYF
>-|TRBV2|-|TRBJ1-5
TGTGCCAGCAGCGAGGGTCCCAACCAGCCCCAGCATTTT
CASSEGPNQPQHF
>-|TRBV10-3|-|TRBJ2-3
TGTGCCATCAGTGATGTCAGGGGAGATACGCAGTATTTT
CAISDVRGDTQYF
>TRBD1|TRBV2|-|TRBJ1-3
TGTGCCAGCAGTGGGACAGGGAGCTCAAACACCATATATTTT
CASSGTGSSNTIYF
>-|TRBV5-5|-|TRBJ1-2
TGTGCCAGCAGCTTGGGACAGGAGATAGGCGGCTACACCTTC
CASSLGQEIGGYTF
>-|TRBV6-5|-|TRBJ2-7
TGTGCCGCCCGCCCCACTAGTGGCGCCTACGAGCAGTACTTC
CAARPTSGAYEQYF
>-|TRBV7-3|-|TRBJ2-2
TGTGCCAGCAGCCCCATAGCGGAGAACACCGGGGAGCTGTTTTTT
CASSPIAENTGELFF
>-|TRBV11-2|-|TRBJ2-3
TGTGCCAGCAGCCCCGAGGGAGCTAGCGGCACAGATACGCAGTATTTT
CASSPEGASGTDTQYF
>-|TRBV28|-|TRBJ1-5
TGTGCCAGCAGTTTAAGGGTACAATTCAATCAGCCCCAGCATTTT
CASSLRVQFNQPQHF
>-|TRBV7-2|-|TRBJ2-7
TGTGCCAGCAGCTCCTATCCGGGACAAGCATACGAGCAGTACTTC
CASSSYPGQAYEQYF
>-|TRBV15|-|TRBJ1-5
TGTGCCACCAGCACCCAATTGGGGGAAGATCAGCCCCAGCATTTT
CATSTQLGEDQPQHF
>-|TRBV27|-|TRBJ2-7
TGTGCCAGCAGTCGCCCAACATCTTCGGGGTTTGCCGAGCAGTACTTC
CASSRPTSSGFAEQYF
>-|TRBV7-2|-|TRBJ2-5
TGTGCCAGCAGCGGAAGGACCGGGGTCGGGGAGACCCAGTACTTC
CASSGRTGVGETQYF
>TRBD2|TRBV6-5|-|TRBJ2-3
TGTGCCAGCAGTTATAGGGCTAGCGGGGGGGCAGATACGCAGTATTTT
CASSYRASGGADTQYF
>TRBD1|TRBV29-1|-|TRBJ1-2
TGCAGCGTCTCCGGGACAGCCCCGCCGGGGGGCTACACCTTC
CSVSGTAPPGGYTF
>-|TRBV12-3/TRBV12-4|-|TRBJ1-2
TGTGCCAGCAGTACAGGGTTAAGTGGCTACACCTTC
CASSTGLSGYTF
>-|TRBV27|-|TRBJ2-1
TGTGCCAGCAGTCCCAGGTTCAGCTCCTACAATGAGCAGTTCTTC
CASSPRFSSYNEQFF
>-|TRBV6-2/TRBV6-3|-|TRBJ1-2
TGTGCCAGCAGTTCTGGACGCGGGGGGTCCGGCTACACCTTC
CASSSGRGGSGYTF
>-|TRBV2|-|TRBJ1-5
TGTGCCAGCAGTGGAACCCCGACCAGCAATCAGCCCCAGCATTTT
CASSGTPTSNQPQHF
>-|TRBV7-2|-|TRBJ1-2
TGTGCCAGCAGCTTTACCTCGCGGGGGCCTTTCGGCTACACCTTC
CASSFTSRGPFGYTF
>-|TRBV9|-|TRBJ1-1
TGTGCCAGCAGCGTAGAAGTCTACACTGAAGCTTTCTTT
CASSVEVYTEAFF
>-|TRBV29-1|-|TRBJ2-7
TGCAGCGTATCTGGGCTAAGCTCCTACGAGCAGTACTTC
CSVSGLSSYEQYF